These T cell receptor beta chains were read from a single sample in a study of cytomegalovirus exposure and HLA in healthy donors. The assay was immunoSEQ multiplex PCR, and TCRdb's table has in-frame clones only and misses some. The sample lists 150,000 to 200,000 clones, 81% occurring once. The specimen sequenced was PBMCs. Receptors were obtained from a man younger than 35 in good health and CMV-seronegative. The CDR3 runs from the conserved cysteine through the conserved F or W. D genes are given only for firm matches. Not every row has a clone size; where given, it reads once, few, many or a size class.

CDR3 DNA: TGTGCCAGCAGCGTAGTAAGCGGCTCTGGGGCCAACGTCCTGACTTTC
CDR3 protein: CASSVVSGSGANVLTF
clone size: .
J gene: TRBJ2-6
V gene: TRBV9
D gene: .

CDR3 DNA: TGTGCCAGCAGCTTAACTAAATTCCCCAGGGATTACACAGATACGCAGTATTTT
CDR3 protein: CASSLTKFPRDYTDTQYF
clone size: .
J gene: TRBJ2-3
V gene: TRBV13
D gene: .

CDR3 DNA: TGTGCCATCAGTGAGTCGGGCACAGGGAACTATGGCTACACCTTC
CDR3 protein: CAISESGTGNYGYTF
clone size: .
J gene: TRBJ1-2
V gene: TRBV10-3
D gene: .

CDR3 DNA: TGTGCCAGCAGTCGGACAGGCAGCACCGGGGAGCTGTTTTTT
CDR3 protein: CASSRTGSTGELFF
clone size: .
J gene: TRBJ2-2
V gene: TRBV6-1
D gene: TRBD1

CDR3 DNA: TGTGCCAGCAGTTACTCCACCGGGTTCGAGCAGTACTTC
CDR3 protein: CASSYSTGFEQYF
clone size: once
J gene: TRBJ2-7
V gene: TRBV6-5
D gene: .

CDR3 DNA: TGTGCCAGCAGTGGAGGCCTCTACAATGAGCAGTTCTTC
CDR3 protein: CASSGGLYNEQFF
clone size: .
J gene: TRBJ2-1
V gene: TRBV2
D gene: .

CDR3 DNA: TGCGCCAGCACCCCCCCGGCCGGGTACGGGAAGCCCCAGCATTTT
CDR3 protein: CASTPPAGYGKPQHF
clone size: once
J gene: TRBJ1-5
V gene: TRBV10-1
D gene: .

CDR3 DNA: TGTGCCAGCAGCTTAGATGCGCCGTTAGGCTACACCTTC
CDR3 protein: CASSLDAPLGYTF
clone size: .
J gene: TRBJ1-2
V gene: TRBV11-2
D gene: .

CDR3 DNA: TGTGCCAGCAGTTTACCCGGACTAGCGGCCGGGGAGCTGTTTTTT
CDR3 protein: CASSLPGLAAGELFF
clone size: .
J gene: TRBJ2-2
V gene: TRBV28
D gene: TRBD2

CDR3 DNA: TGTGCCAGCAGCTTAGCGGGGGGGACTCATGAGCAGTTCTTC
CDR3 protein: CASSLAGGTHEQFF
clone size: .
J gene: TRBJ2-1
V gene: TRBV13
D gene: TRBD2

CDR3 DNA: TGTGCCACCAGCAGGAACAACAGGGGGAACACTGAAGCTTTCTTT
CDR3 protein: CATSRNNRGNTEAFF
clone size: .
J gene: TRBJ1-1
V gene: TRBV15
D gene: TRBD1

CDR3 DNA: TGTGCCAGCAGCGTAGCTTTGGGACAGGATAATTCACCCCTCCACTTT
CDR3 protein: CASSVALGQDNSPLHF
clone size: .
J gene: TRBJ1-6
V gene: TRBV9
D gene: TRBD1

CDR3 DNA: TGTGCCAGCACCACCAAGGGGACAGGGGTTGGAAACACCATATATTTT
CDR3 protein: CASTTKGTGVGNTIYF
clone size: once
J gene: TRBJ1-3
V gene: TRBV7-2
D gene: TRBD1

CDR3 DNA: TGTGCCAGTAGTATGAGGCGGGGGGACTACAATGAGCAGTTCTTC
CDR3 protein: CASSMRRGDYNEQFF
clone size: .
J gene: TRBJ2-1
V gene: TRBV19
D gene: TRBD2

CDR3 DNA: TGTGCCAGCAGTGAACGGCAGGGGTCCTACAATGAGCAGTTCTTC
CDR3 protein: CASSERQGSYNEQFF
clone size: .
J gene: TRBJ2-1
V gene: TRBV2
D gene: .

CDR3 DNA: TGTGCCAGCAGTGAGGAGTCCAGGACAGCCGGCATTACGCAGTATTTT
CDR3 protein: CASSEESRTAGITQYF
clone size: .
J gene: TRBJ2-3
V gene: TRBV6-1
D gene: .

CDR3 DNA: TGCAGCGTTGAAGGGGGCGGGAGCAACACCGGGGAGCTGTTTTTT
CDR3 protein: CSVEGGGSNTGELFF
clone size: .
J gene: TRBJ2-2
V gene: TRBV29-1
D gene: TRBD2

CDR3 DNA: TGTGCCTGGAGTGAGGGACTAGCGGGGGAGACCCAGTACTTC
CDR3 protein: CAWSEGLAGETQYF
clone size: .
J gene: TRBJ2-5
V gene: TRBV30
D gene: TRBD2

CDR3 DNA: TGTGCCAGCAGCACGCTCGGGGGAAATTTTATGGAGACCCAGTACTTC
CDR3 protein: CASSTLGGNFMETQYF
clone size: .
J gene: TRBJ2-5
V gene: TRBV27
D gene: .

CDR3 DNA: TGTGCCAGTAGTACCGACAGGAACGATTATGGCTACACCTTC
CDR3 protein: CASSTDRNDYGYTF
clone size: .
J gene: TRBJ1-2
V gene: TRBV19
D gene: .

CDR3 DNA: TGTGCCAGCATTCCCTGGGGGCGGGGGCCTTCCTACGAGCAGTACTTC
CDR3 protein: CASIPWGRGPSYEQYF
clone size: .
J gene: TRBJ2-7
V gene: TRBV28
D gene: .